Listed below are T cell receptor beta chains from one sample, sequenced in a study of spatial heterogeneity in lung cancer. TCRdb processed the 5' RACE reads anew with MiXCR; each CDR3 protein has one entry. The sample consists of tens of thousands of distinct CDR3 sequences, approximately 5.6% of them appearing once. The specimen comprised PBMCs, sampled at follow-up. The receptors come from a male donor with early-stage non-small cell lung cancer. Both conserved end residues are part of each CDR3. The order of the fields is J gene, V gene, clone size, D gene, CDR3 protein, CDR3 DNA. A D gene is named only where the DNA matches it firmly. Rows may omit the clone size; those that give it use once, few, many or a size class.

j_call: TRBJ2-1
v_call: TRBV24-1
clone_size: many
d_call: TRBD2
cdr3_aa: CATSDSPGLRTPNEQFF
cdr3_nt: TGTGCCACCAGTGATTCCCCGGGACTAAGGACTCCCAATGAGCAGTTCTTC

j_call: TRBJ2-1
v_call: TRBV5-1
clone_size: many
d_call: NA
cdr3_aa: CASSYSNEQFF
cdr3_nt: TGCGCCAGCAGTTACAGCAATGAGCAGTTCTTC

j_call: TRBJ2-2
v_call: TRBV27
clone_size: many
d_call: TRBD2
cdr3_aa: CASSVTGTSGITGELFF
cdr3_nt: TGTGCCAGCAGTGTCACCGGGACTAGCGGGATCACCGGGGAGCTGTTTTTT

j_call: TRBJ2-5
v_call: TRBV5-1
clone_size: many
d_call: NA
cdr3_aa: CASSFGDTFYQETQYF
cdr3_nt: TGCGCCAGCAGCTTCGGTGACACCTTCTACCAAGAGACCCAGTACTTC

j_call: TRBJ2-5
v_call: TRBV7-9
clone_size: many
d_call: NA
cdr3_aa: CASSPLGPGETQYF
cdr3_nt: TGTGCCAGCAGCCCCTTGGGCCCCGGGGAGACCCAGTACTTC

j_call: TRBJ2-3
v_call: TRBV13
clone_size: NA
d_call: TRBD2
cdr3_aa: CASSSGTSGSRATDTQYF
cdr3_nt: TGTGCCAGCAGCTCTGGGACTAGCGGGAGTCGGGCCACAGATACGCAGTATTTT

j_call: TRBJ1-2
v_call: TRBV20-1
clone_size: many
d_call: NA
cdr3_aa: CSARAYQRGDGYTF
cdr3_nt: TGCAGTGCTAGAGCCTATCAACGTGGGGATGGCTACACCTTC

j_call: TRBJ2-3
v_call: TRBV7-6
clone_size: NA
d_call: TRBD2
cdr3_aa: CASSAMTSTDAQYF
cdr3_nt: TGTGCCAGCAGCGCCATGACTAGCACAGATGCGCAGTATTTT

j_call: TRBJ2-3
v_call: TRBV20-1
clone_size: many
d_call: TRBD2
cdr3_aa: CSASGREGSTDTQYF
cdr3_nt: TGCAGTGCTAGCGGGCGGGAGGGAAGCACAGATACGCAGTATTTT

j_call: TRBJ2-5
v_call: TRBV19
clone_size: many
d_call: NA
cdr3_aa: CASSIQGLETQYF
cdr3_nt: TGTGCCAGTAGTATTCAGGGTCTCGAGACCCAGTACTTC

j_call: TRBJ2-7
v_call: TRBV5-6
clone_size: many
d_call: NA
cdr3_aa: CASSLGGGPSEQYF
cdr3_nt: TGTGCCAGCAGCTTGGGAGGGGGGCCCTCCGAGCAGTACTTC

j_call: TRBJ2-3
v_call: TRBV20-1
clone_size: many
d_call: TRBD2
cdr3_aa: CSARPPLRLAGVKDTQYF
cdr3_nt: TGCAGTGCTAGGCCGCCCTTAAGACTAGCGGGAGTGAAAGATACGCAGTATTTT

j_call: TRBJ1-5
v_call: TRBV3-1
clone_size: many
d_call: NA
cdr3_aa: CASSQDMNQPQHF
cdr3_nt: TGTGCCAGCAGCCAAGACATGAATCAGCCCCAGCATTTT

j_call: TRBJ1-1
v_call: TRBV6-2/TRBV6-3
clone_size: few
d_call: NA
cdr3_aa: CASSYFAVGNTEAFF
cdr3_nt: TGTGCCAGCAGTTACTTTGCAGTAGGAAACACTGAAGCTTTCTTT

j_call: TRBJ2-2
v_call: TRBV6-2/TRBV6-3
clone_size: many
d_call: NA
cdr3_aa: CASSSGTANTGELFF
cdr3_nt: TGTGCCAGCAGTAGCGGGACAGCGAACACCGGGGAGCTGTTTTTT

j_call: TRBJ2-1
v_call: TRBV24-1
clone_size: many
d_call: TRBD2
cdr3_aa: CATSDPLQLAGADEQFF
cdr3_nt: TGTGCCACCAGTGACCCACTGCAACTAGCGGGAGCGGATGAGCAGTTCTTC

j_call: TRBJ2-3
v_call: TRBV20-1
clone_size: few
d_call: NA
cdr3_aa: CSAITDTQYF
cdr3_nt: TGCAGTGCTATCACAGATACGCAGTATTTT

j_call: TRBJ2-1
v_call: TRBV20-1
clone_size: few
d_call: NA
cdr3_aa: CSAREDNEQFF
cdr3_nt: TGCAGTGCTAGGGAAGACAATGAGCAGTTCTTC

j_call: TRBJ2-5
v_call: TRBV4-1
clone_size: many
d_call: TRBD1
cdr3_aa: CASSQDRGKNATQYF
cdr3_nt: TGCGCCAGCAGCCAGGACAGGGGGAAGAATGCGACCCAGTACTTC

j_call: TRBJ2-5
v_call: TRBV6-6
clone_size: many
d_call: NA
cdr3_aa: CASSYSTRLQETQYF
cdr3_nt: TGTGCCAGCAGTTACTCGACACGTCTGCAAGAGACCCAGTACTTC

j_call: TRBJ1-2
v_call: TRBV7-3
clone_size: many
d_call: TRBD1
cdr3_aa: CASSSDRESYTF
cdr3_nt: TGTGCCAGCAGCTCCGACAGGGAGAGCTACACCTTC

j_call: TRBJ1-6
v_call: TRBV5-6
clone_size: many
d_call: NA
cdr3_aa: CASSLERVWSPLHF
cdr3_nt: TGTGCCAGCAGCCTGGAACGAGTGTGGTCACCCCTCCACTTT

j_call: TRBJ1-5
v_call: TRBV24-1
clone_size: many
d_call: NA
cdr3_aa: CATSEAGYNQPQHF
cdr3_nt: TGTGCCACCAGTGAGGCAGGGTACAATCAGCCCCAGCATTTT

j_call: TRBJ1-1
v_call: TRBV5-6
clone_size: few
d_call: TRBD1
cdr3_aa: CASGARRGRASEAFF
cdr3_nt: TGTGCCAGCGGGGCCCGCAGGGGGCGAGCCTCCGAAGCTTTCTTT

j_call: TRBJ2-4
v_call: TRBV20-1
clone_size: many
d_call: NA
cdr3_aa: CSAPWTHKNIQYF
cdr3_nt: TGCAGTGCCCCTTGGACACACAAAAACATTCAGTACTTC

j_call: TRBJ1-5
v_call: TRBV20-1
clone_size: NA
d_call: NA
cdr3_aa: CSANGHAKCQPQHF
cdr3_nt: TGCAGTGCCAACGGACACGCCAAATGTCAGCCCCAGCATTTT

j_call: TRBJ2-7
v_call: TRBV29-1
clone_size: many
d_call: TRBD1
cdr3_aa: CSVETGQTNTFEQYF
cdr3_nt: TGCAGCGTTGAAACGGGACAGACCAATACATTCGAGCAGTACTTC

j_call: TRBJ2-1
v_call: TRBV20-1
clone_size: NA
d_call: TRBD2
cdr3_aa: CSARDLASGEPYNEQFF
cdr3_nt: TGCAGTGCTAGAGATCTCGCTAGCGGGGAACCTTACAATGAGCAGTTCTTC

j_call: TRBJ2-2
v_call: TRBV25-1
clone_size: few
d_call: NA
cdr3_aa: CATKKGVTGELFF
cdr3_nt: TGTGCCACCAAAAAGGGGGTAACCGGGGAGCTGTTTTTT

j_call: TRBJ2-2
v_call: TRBV7-3
clone_size: many
d_call: NA
cdr3_aa: CASSLNLGELFF
cdr3_nt: TGTGCCAGCAGCTTAAATCTGGGGGAGCTGTTTTTT

j_call: TRBJ1-1
v_call: TRBV10-2
clone_size: many
d_call: NA
cdr3_aa: CASCTGFPNPEAFF
cdr3_nt: TGCGCCAGCTGTACAGGGTTCCCGAACCCTGAAGCTTTCTTT

j_call: TRBJ1-5
v_call: TRBV24-1
clone_size: many
d_call: TRBD1
cdr3_aa: CATSDPGQGSNQPQHF
cdr3_nt: TGTGCCACCAGTGATCCGGGACAGGGGAGCAATCAGCCCCAGCATTTT

j_call: TRBJ2-7
v_call: TRBV2
clone_size: many
d_call: NA
cdr3_aa: CASKEGNLSYEQYF
cdr3_nt: TGTGCCAGCAAGGAGGGGAACCTCTCCTACGAGCAGTACTTC

j_call: TRBJ1-6
v_call: TRBV5-1
clone_size: few
d_call: NA
cdr3_aa: CASRRRETYNSPLHF
cdr3_nt: TGCGCCAGCAGACGCAGGGAGACCTATAATTCACCCCTCCACTTT

j_call: TRBJ2-5
v_call: TRBV6-2/TRBV6-3
clone_size: NA
d_call: TRBD2
cdr3_aa: CASSFGTSGETQYF
cdr3_nt: TGTGCCAGCAGTTTTGGGACTAGCGGGGAGACCCAGTACTTC

j_call: TRBJ1-6
v_call: TRBV6-5
clone_size: many
d_call: NA
cdr3_aa: CASRKTGNGSPLHF
cdr3_nt: TGTGCCAGCAGAAAAACAGGGAATGGTTCACCCCTCCACTTT

j_call: TRBJ1-2
v_call: TRBV20-1
clone_size: few
d_call: NA
cdr3_aa: CSARRQVHYGYTF
cdr3_nt: TGCAGTGCGCGCAGACAGGTCCACTATGGCTACACCTTC

j_call: TRBJ2-1
v_call: TRBV30
clone_size: many
d_call: NA
cdr3_aa: CAWRTYRVNEQFF
cdr3_nt: TGTGCCTGGAGAACGTACAGGGTCAATGAGCAGTTCTTC

j_call: TRBJ1-4
v_call: TRBV5-6
clone_size: few
d_call: NA
cdr3_aa: CASSVGGAGEKLFF
cdr3_nt: TGTGCCAGCAGCGTGGGAGGGGCGGGGGAAAAACTGTTTTTT

j_call: TRBJ2-1
v_call: TRBV25-1
clone_size: many
d_call: TRBD1
cdr3_aa: CASSDRRQGILNEQFF
cdr3_nt: TGTGCCAGCAGTGACCGACGACAGGGAATCTTAAATGAGCAGTTCTTC

j_call: TRBJ2-1
v_call: TRBV7-8
clone_size: few
d_call: NA
cdr3_aa: CASSKTGFSYNEQFF
cdr3_nt: TGTGCCAGCAGCAAAACAGGGTTTTCCTACAATGAGCAGTTCTTC

j_call: TRBJ1-6
v_call: TRBV28
clone_size: many
d_call: NA
cdr3_aa: CASSGREGSPLHF
cdr3_nt: TGTGCCAGCAGCGGCAGGGAGGGTTCACCCCTCCACTTT

j_call: TRBJ1-2
v_call: TRBV21-1
clone_size: many
d_call: NA
cdr3_aa: CASRSEGTFRPYGYTF
cdr3_nt: TGTGCCAGCAGAAGTGAAGGGACATTCCGTCCCTATGGCTACACCTTC

j_call: TRBJ1-4
v_call: TRBV24-1
clone_size: many
d_call: NA
cdr3_aa: CATSDRTTNEKLFF
cdr3_nt: TGTGCCACCAGTGATAGAACAACTAATGAAAAACTGTTTTTT

j_call: TRBJ1-5
v_call: TRBV2
clone_size: few
d_call: NA
cdr3_aa: CASSEVVSNQPQHF
cdr3_nt: TGTGCCAGCAGTGAAGTGGTTAGCAATCAGCCCCAGCATTTT

j_call: TRBJ2-3
v_call: TRBV20-1
clone_size: NA
d_call: TRBD2
cdr3_aa: CSARRPGLATDTQYF
cdr3_nt: TGCAGTGCTAGACGACCGGGACTAGCCACAGATACGCAGTATTTT

j_call: TRBJ1-1
v_call: TRBV5-1
clone_size: many
d_call: NA
cdr3_aa: CASSWTSGTTNTEAFF
cdr3_nt: TGCGCCAGCAGCTGGACCTCCGGGACAACGAACACTGAAGCTTTCTTT

j_call: TRBJ2-7
v_call: TRBV6-2/TRBV6-3
clone_size: many
d_call: TRBD2
cdr3_aa: CASSLLAGGLSEQYF
cdr3_nt: TGTGCCAGCAGTTTACTAGCGGGGGGCCTCTCCGAGCAGTACTTC

j_call: TRBJ2-5
v_call: TRBV19
clone_size: many
d_call: TRBD1
cdr3_aa: CASSFGQGRETQYF
cdr3_nt: TGTGCCAGTAGTTTCGGACAGGGAAGAGAGACCCAGTACTTC

j_call: TRBJ2-1
v_call: TRBV7-2
clone_size: NA
d_call: NA
cdr3_aa: CASSPERASYNEQFF
cdr3_nt: TGTGCCAGCAGCCCAGAGCGGGCGTCCTACAATGAGCAGTTCTTC

j_call: TRBJ2-5
v_call: TRBV29-1
clone_size: many
d_call: NA
cdr3_aa: CSVGDFQETQYF
cdr3_nt: TGCAGCGTTGGTGACTTCCAGGAGACCCAGTACTTC

j_call: TRBJ1-2
v_call: TRBV5-5
clone_size: many
d_call: TRBD1
cdr3_aa: CASSLGQQYGYTF
cdr3_nt: TGTGCCAGCAGCCTGGGACAGCAGTATGGCTACACCTTC

j_call: TRBJ1-5
v_call: TRBV7-2
clone_size: few
d_call: NA
cdr3_aa: CASSLSGGARHQPQHF
cdr3_nt: TGTGCCAGCAGCTTATCTGGGGGCGCGCGCCATCAGCCCCAGCATTTT

j_call: TRBJ1-2
v_call: TRBV7-9
clone_size: many
d_call: NA
cdr3_aa: CASSFGSPNYGYTF
cdr3_nt: TGTGCCAGCAGCTTCGGCAGCCCTAACTATGGCTACACCTTC

j_call: TRBJ2-7
v_call: TRBV20-1
clone_size: many
d_call: NA
cdr3_aa: CSASSGRAPYEQYF
cdr3_nt: TGCAGTGCTAGTAGCGGCCGAGCTCCCTACGAGCAGTACTTC

j_call: TRBJ1-1
v_call: TRBV4-2
clone_size: many
d_call: NA
cdr3_aa: CASSQVQMNTEAFF
cdr3_nt: TGTGCCAGCAGCCAAGTACAGATGAACACTGAAGCTTTCTTT

j_call: TRBJ2-3
v_call: TRBV7-2
clone_size: many
d_call: NA
cdr3_aa: CASSPTGTTDTQYF
cdr3_nt: TGTGCCAGCAGCCCAACCGGGACCACAGATACGCAGTATTTT

j_call: TRBJ1-1
v_call: TRBV2
clone_size: medium-sized
d_call: NA
cdr3_aa: CASSGQPNTEAFF
cdr3_nt: TGTGCCAGCAGTGGACAGCCCAACACTGAAGCTTTCTTT